The subject of this entry is one TCR beta chain. Its antigen remains unidentified. The entry originates in a study of beta chain features in type 1 diabetes. Regarding the study as a whole: When Type 1 diabetes patients were examined, their TCRB CDR3s proved moderately but significantly shorter in all four CD4+ subsets. Since sequencing was performed on cDNA, cells with high TCR expression could be over-represented. Compared to healthy donors, patients appeared to have naive, central memory and Treg TCRB repertoires that were more alike.

Germline CDR1 is SGHRS and CDR2 is YFSETQ. Trimming stripped 0 bases from V and 2 bases from J, with 8 bases between. The CDR3 loop spans 14 amino acids. cDNA synthesis used the whole RNA isolate, giving expressed TCRB sequences. TCRdb's copy holds only in-frame clones and misses some; the assay was immunoSEQ multiplex PCR. The sample carries hundreds of thousands of clones, about 29% recorded once. The source of this sequence is a man aged 18 to 29 in good health. Sequences were obtained from naive CD4+ T cells from blood. This rearrangement joins TRBV5-1 to TRBJ1-1; D ambiguous. The CDR3 bases are TGCGCCAGCAGCTTGGGACTCCCAAACACTGAAGCTTTCTTT. Translation gives CASSLGLPNTEAFF.